This T cell receptor beta chain was observed in a study of control samples from healthy donors and cancer patients. CDR1 and CDR2 from the germline V gene are SGHTA and FQGNSA. The trim removed 5 bases at V and 7 bases at J, leaving 8 bases unmatched. CDR3 size: 15 residues. The data were produced by immunoSEQ multiplex PCR, yet TCRdb's version contains in-frame clones alone and is incomplete. This table holds under 200,000 clones, roughly 94% found once. Material for sequencing was PBMCs. The J gene is TRBJ1-4, the V gene TRBV7-2; TRBD1 aligns across 9 bases. The source of this sequence is a man between 60 and 75 years old with colorectal cancer. The CDR3 sequence: CASSVGGDRAEKLFF. The DNA of the CDR3 is TGTGCCAGCAGCGTAGGTGGGGACAGGGCTGAAAAACTGTTTTTT.